A selection of T cell receptor beta chains follows, all from one sample in a study of T-cell reconstitution after alpha-beta-depleted transplantation in children. TCRdb processed the PCR reads anew with MiXCR; each CDR3 protein has one entry. The sample lists hundreds of thousands of distinct CDR3 sequences, 20% to 30% occurring once. The specimen was PBMCs, mostly from graft donor cells, collected 360 days after TCRalphabeta/CD19-depleted stem cell transplant. The source of these receptors is a female patient between 2 and 15 years old who had a stem cell transplant for congenital amegakaryocytic thrombocytopenia, so the T cells may come from the graft donor. The CDR3 runs from the conserved cysteine through the conserved F or W. Each record gives: CDR3 protein, clone size, J gene, V gene. Size is stated for part of the rows, as once, few or many counts, or as a class when the clone is expanded.

CASSSPPKTGIYEQYF	-	TRBJ2-7	TRBV12-3/TRBV12-4
CASSEGDTQYF	many	TRBJ2-3	TRBV2
CASRGWADSPLHF	many	TRBJ1-6	TRBV4-2
CAIGPDSTYPNTGELFF	-	TRBJ2-2	TRBV10-3
CAISESWFEPQHF	many	TRBJ1-5	TRBV10-3
CSAEGRLNTEAFF	few	TRBJ1-1	TRBV20-1
CAASGRVETQYF	few	TRBJ2-5	TRBV24-1
CSARGIQVLNSPLHF	-	TRBJ1-6	TRBV20-1
CASSQSRQGVNEQFF	-	TRBJ2-1	TRBV4-2
CASSPPSGSATGELFF	-	TRBJ2-2	TRBV7-2
CASSQVAGGENTQYF	few	TRBJ2-3	TRBV4-1